This TCR beta chain was obtained from a study of T cells in localized non-small cell lung cancer. General study results and limits: An association was observed between higher blood T cell density and longer overall survival.

CDR1 LNHDA and CDR2 SQIVND come from the germline V gene (reference sequence). This CDR3 has 14 amino acids. Trimming pared 4 bases from V and 4 bases from J, leaving 13 bases between. As concerns this clone: Antigen specificity is unknown.

Data came from immunoSEQ multiplex PCR; TCRdb stores just in-frame clones and leaves some out. The repertoire holds almost 30,000 clones, with 88% as singletons. The sequences come from peripheral blood, collected before any cancer treatment. The J gene is TRBJ1-2, the V gene TRBV19; D remains ambiguous. The sequence came from an older female donor with stage III squamous cell lung carcinoma. CDR3 DNA sequence: TGTGCCAGTAGTAAGCCGACCGACCCCTATGGCTACACCTTC. It is translated as CASSKPTDPYGYTF.